This T cell receptor beta chain was obtained from a study of control samples from healthy donors and cancer patients. A single count supports this clone. Trimming at V came to 4 bases and at J to 4 bases, leaving 14 bases not matched to a gene. This CDR3 comprises 17 residues. The germline CDR1 and CDR2 sequences are SGHKS and YYEKEE (reference sequence). The data were produced by immunoSEQ multiplex PCR, yet TCRdb's version contains in-frame clones alone and is incomplete. This sample carries about 150,000 clones, about 91% of them seen once, and the ten largest clones take just over 2%. The source material was blood. The chain uses TRBV5-5 and TRBJ1-1, with 9 bases identical to TRBD1. The source of this sequence is a woman in her 40s in good health. The CDR3 spells CASSPSPTGGGGTEAFF. The CDR3, as DNA: TGTGCCAGCAGCCCGAGCCCAACAGGGGGCGGCGGCACTGAAGCTTTCTTT.